These 24 T cell receptor beta chains came from one sample sequenced in a study of T-cell memory formation after mild COVID-19. One entry per CDR3 protein results from TCRdb running MiXCR on the 5' RACE reads. The table shows a few hundred thousand distinct CDR3 sequences, with around 20% occurring only once. The specimen sequenced was PBMCs or a T cell subset sorted from them (not recorded which). These receptors came from an adult woman who had mild COVID-19 (a few samples of this study predate the infection). Cell type and time point are not known.

The rearrangement joins TRBV20-1 to TRBJ2-1, with TRBD2 matching over 12 bases. Germline values: CDR1 DFQATT, CDR2 SNEGSKA (reference sequence). The CDR3 totals 14 residues. Trimming took 2 bases from V and 9 from J; bases not matched to a gene: 5. The CDR3: CSARLAGGQSEQFF. CDR3 bases: TGCAGTGCTAGACTAGCGGGGGGGCAGAGTGAGCAGTTCTTC.

CDR3 protein: CASSFISGGAFNEQFF. The DNA of the CDR3 is TGTGCCAGCAGTTTTATAAGCGGGGGGGCCTTTAATGAGCAGTTCTTC. This chain links TRBV12-3 or TRBV12-4 with TRBJ2-1; TRBD2 aligns across 10 bases. CDR3 length: 16 amino acids. J was trimmed by 7 bases and V by 3 bases; bases with no gene match: 9.

The V call is TRBV27, the J call TRBJ2-7; D not resolved. The V end lost 5 bases, the J end lost 3 bases, and 11 bases lay between the germline ends. This CDR3 is 13 amino acids long. Looked up from germline, CDR1 is MNHEY and CDR2 is SMNVEV (reference sequence). In nucleotides, the CDR3 is TGTGCCAGCAGTCGAGACGGAGTCTACGAGCAGTACTTC. Its protein product is CASSRDGVYEQYF.

The chain is built from TRBV6-2 or TRBV6-3 and TRBJ2-4; 10 positions match TRBD2. J gave up 4 bases and V 7 bases, and 4 bases lay outside the gene matches. Germline loops: CDR1 MNHEY, CDR2 SVGEGT. The CDR3 is made up of 14 amino acids. As DNA, the CDR3 is TGTGCCAGCACCCAGACTAGCGGGAAAAACATTCAGTACTTC. Translating it yields CASTQTSGKNIQYF.

In its sample, this clonotype was seen a few times. V is TRBV9 and J is TRBJ2-3, with a weak D call TRBD2 (6 bases). This CDR3 spans 15 amino acids. Trimming left V 0 bases short and J 2 bases short, with 10 bases between. CDR1 and CDR2 (germline): SGDLS, YYNGEE. The CDR3 reads CASSVGTTNTDTQYF. The DNA for the CDR3 is TGTGCCAGCAGCGTAGGGACTACCAACACAGATACGCAGTATTTT.

V and J are TRBV29-1 and TRBJ2-1; 8 nucleotides agree with TRBD2. V lost 4 bases and J lost 0; bases outside the gene matches: 2. The CDR3 consists of 14 residues. From germline, CDR1 is SQVTM and CDR2 ANQGSEA. The CDR3 region has the DNA TGCAGCGTTGGCGGGGGGAGCTCCTACAATGAGCAGTTCTTC. Protein: CSVGGGSSYNEQFF.

This clonotype was counted a few times. The CDR3 DNA follows: TGTGCCAGCGTCAGGGGGCTGGACACCGGGGAGCTGTTTTTT. Its translation: CASVRGLDTGELFF. This chain links TRBV6-2 or TRBV6-3 with TRBJ2-2, with 8 bases matching TRBD1. Unmatched junction bases numbered 5, after V lost 8 bases and J lost 3 bases. The CDR3 is made up of 14 amino acids. From germline, CDR1 is MNHEY and CDR2 SVGEGT.

The rearrangement links TRBV10-3 to TRBJ2-5, with a possible D match to TRBD2 (5 bases). The CDR3 is made up of 15 amino acids. V gave up 8 bases and J gave up 2 bases, with 18 bases separating them. CDR1 and CDR2 from the germline V gene are ENHRY and SYGVKD. CDR3 region: CAIGSGWQAQETQYF. CDR3 DNA sequence: TGTGCCATCGGCTCGGGGTGGCAGGCACAAGAGACCCAGTACTTC.

CDR3 sequence: CASSLTSGGTTDTQYF. As DNA, the CDR3 is TGCGCCAGCAGCCTCACTAGCGGGGGAACCACAGATACGCAGTATTTT. The chain uses TRBV5-1 and TRBJ2-3; 11 nucleotides agree with TRBD2. The trim removed 4 bases at V and 2 bases at J, leaving 6 bases unmatched. The length of the CDR3 is 16 residues. The germline gives CDR1 SGHRS, CDR2 YFSETQ.

The V call is TRBV20-1, the J call TRBJ1-1, with 7 bases identical to TRBD1. The CDR3 length is 11 residues. Germline loops: CDR1 DFQATT, CDR2 SNEGSKA (reference sequence). With 5 bases clipped from V and 3 bases from J, the junction kept 0 bases outside the gene matches. Here the CDR3 reads CSADRDTEAFF. Written as DNA, the CDR3 is TGCAGTGCTGACAGGGACACTGAAGCTTTCTTT.

The rearrangement uses TRBV5-1 and TRBJ2-1; maybe TRBD1 (6 bases). The CDR3 has 12 residues. Germline lookup yields CDR1 SGHRS and CDR2 YFSETQ. Trimming took 9 bases from V and 7 from J, leaving 14 bases between them. CDR3 bases: TGCGCCACCTCCGAGGGGGTTAATGAGCAGTTCTTC. As protein: CATSEGVNEQFF. Full variable domain (rest looked up from reference TRBV5-1 and TRBJ2-1): KAGVTQTPRYLIKTRGQQVTLSCSPISGHRSVSWYQQTPGQGLQFLFEYFSETQRNKGNFPGRFSGRQFSNSRSEMNVSTLELGDSALYLCATSEGVNEQFFGPGTRLTVL.

This clonotype appeared a few times. The chain couples TRBV4-3 to TRBJ2-1; 10 nucleotides align to TRBD2. After removal of 1 base from V and 6 bases from J, the junction contained 9 bases not matched to a gene. The CDR3 consists of 17 residues. The germline gives CDR1 LGHNA, CDR2 YSLEER. The CDR3 DNA reads TGCGCCAGCAGCCAAGCGGTCGCGGCTAGCGGGAGCAATGAGCAGTTCTTC. It yields the protein CASSQAVAASGSNEQFF.

CDR3 sequence (DNA): TGTGCCAGCAGTTCCCCATCCACGGGGGACGAGCAGTACTTC. It is translated as CASSSPSTGDEQYF. The chain links TRBV12-3 or TRBV12-4 to TRBJ2-7; tentative D call: TRBD2 (6 bases). The CDR3 extends over 14 amino acids. V dropped 4 bases and J dropped 5 bases, with 15 bases sitting between them.

The genes are TRBV12-3 or TRBV12-4 and TRBJ2-7; the match to TRBD2 covers 11 bases. Trimming took 2 bases from V and 0 from J; bases not matched to a gene: 9. CDR3 length: 18 residues. CDR3: CASSLPPDSGRASYEQYF. CDR3 nucleotide sequence: TGTGCCAGCAGTTTACCCCCGGATAGCGGGAGGGCCTCCTACGAGCAGTACTTC.

This clonotype was seen a few times. The chain couples TRBV29-1 to TRBJ2-7; 10 bases align to TRBD1. The junction had 3 bases not matched to a gene; V was cut back by 5 bases and J by 5 bases. The CDR3 extends over 12 amino acids. CDR1 is SQVTM, CDR2 ANQGSEA, per germline. CDR3 region: CSVWDRGDEQYF. The CDR3 DNA is TGCAGCGTTTGGGACAGGGGTGACGAGCAGTACTTC.

The table lists this clonotype with many counts. J is TRBJ2-5 and V is TRBV7-2, with D perhaps matching TRBD1 (7 bases). Germline V gives CDR1 SGHTA, CDR2 FQGNSA. This CDR3 is 14 amino acids long. V was pared by 5 bases and J by 4 bases, with 14 bases between. CDR3 amino acids: CASSLNRGGETQYF. CDR3 nucleotide sequence: TGTGCCAGCAGCCTGAACAGGGGAGGAGAGACCCAGTACTTC.

The V call is TRBV12-3 or TRBV12-4, the J call TRBJ1-5; unclear D gene. This CDR3 is built from 19 residues. V lost 5 bases, J lost 0 bases, and 23 bases lay in between. CDR3 region: CASSPSPWRSFYSNQPQHF. The CDR3 nucleotides are TGTGCCAGCAGTCCCTCCCCATGGCGCTCCTTTTATAGCAATCAGCCCCAGCATTTT.

This clonotype was observed a few times. The rearrangement uses TRBV24-1 and TRBJ2-3; TRBD2 matches 11 bases. The CDR3 consists of 19 residues. V shed 3 bases and J 1 base; nucleotides not matched to a gene: 11. The germline V gene has CDR1 KGHDR and CDR2 SFDVKD. The DNA of the CDR3 is TGTGCCACCAGTGATCCCAAGGGCCTAGCGGGAGGTCGCACAGATACGCAGTATTTT. Translation gives CATSDPKGLAGGRTDTQYF.

This clonotype was counted between two and nine times. The chain combines TRBV20-1 with TRBJ1-1, with 7 bases identical to TRBD1. This CDR3 comprises 16 residues. The germline CDR1 and CDR2 sequences are DFQATT and SNEGSKA (reference sequence). The trim removed 0 bases at V and 1 base at J, leaving 8 bases unmatched. The CDR3 DNA is TGCAGTGCTAGAGAAGAGGGGGCCGTAAAGAACACTGAAGCTTTCTTT. This codes for CSAREEGAVKNTEAFF.

This clonotype occurred many times. The chain couples TRBV29-1 to TRBJ2-6; no definite D call. V was clipped by 5 bases and J by 4 bases, with 6 bases between them. The CDR3 extends over 12 amino acids. Looked up from germline, CDR1 is SQVTM and CDR2 is ANQGSEA. The CDR3 coding sequence is TGCAGCGTTTCAACCGGGGCCAACGTCCTGACTTTC. Residues: CSVSTGANVLTF.

This chain joins TRBV29-1 and TRBJ2-4; D gene uncertain. The V end lost 7 bases, the J end lost 8 bases, and 12 bases lay between the germline ends. Germline CDR1 reads SQVTM; CDR2 reads ANQGSEA. The CDR3 covers 11 residues. This CDR3 is CSGSMSDIQYF. The CDR3 bases are TGCAGCGGTAGCATGAGCGACATTCAGTACTTC.

This clonotype was recorded many times. The chain employs TRBV3-1 and TRBJ1-2; maybe TRBD1 (6 bases). This CDR3 has 14 residues. Germline CDR1 is LGHDT and CDR2 is YNNKEL (reference sequence). V dropped 4 bases and J dropped 4 bases, with 13 bases sitting between them. CDR3: CASSPRTEPYGYTF. In DNA, the CDR3 is TGTGCCAGCAGCCCACGGACAGAGCCCTATGGCTACACCTTC.

This clonotype was observed a few times. This chain joins TRBV7-9 and TRBJ2-3; TRBD1 matches 7 bases. The CDR3 extends over 14 amino acids. Germline V gene data show CDR1 as SEHNR and CDR2 as FQNEAQ (reference sequence). J lost 1 base, V lost 5 bases, and 3 bases had no gene match. CDR3 amino acids: CASSGGQGTDTQYF. CDR3 DNA sequence: TGTGCCAGCAGCGGAGGACAGGGCACAGATACGCAGTATTTT.

The chain has TRBV10-3 and TRBJ2-3; a weak D match, TRBD2 (6 bases). V lost 8 bases, J lost 0 bases, and 9 bases lay in between. From germline, CDR1 is ENHRY and CDR2 SYGVKD. This CDR3 comprises 13 residues. The CDR3 region has the DNA TGTGCCATCGGGGGGACTAGCACAGATACGCAGTATTTT. It codes for CAIGGTSTDTQYF.